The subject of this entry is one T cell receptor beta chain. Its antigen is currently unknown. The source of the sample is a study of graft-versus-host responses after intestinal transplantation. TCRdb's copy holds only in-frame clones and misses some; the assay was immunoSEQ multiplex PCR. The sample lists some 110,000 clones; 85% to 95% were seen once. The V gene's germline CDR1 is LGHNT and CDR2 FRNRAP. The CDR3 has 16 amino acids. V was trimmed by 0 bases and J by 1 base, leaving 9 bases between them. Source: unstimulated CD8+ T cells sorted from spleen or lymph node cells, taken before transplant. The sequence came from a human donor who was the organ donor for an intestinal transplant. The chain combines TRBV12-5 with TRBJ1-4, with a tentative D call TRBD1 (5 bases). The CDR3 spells CASGLVPGGTNEKLFF. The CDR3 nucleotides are TGTGCTAGTGGTTTGGTCCCCGGGGGAACTAATGAAAAACTGTTTTTT.